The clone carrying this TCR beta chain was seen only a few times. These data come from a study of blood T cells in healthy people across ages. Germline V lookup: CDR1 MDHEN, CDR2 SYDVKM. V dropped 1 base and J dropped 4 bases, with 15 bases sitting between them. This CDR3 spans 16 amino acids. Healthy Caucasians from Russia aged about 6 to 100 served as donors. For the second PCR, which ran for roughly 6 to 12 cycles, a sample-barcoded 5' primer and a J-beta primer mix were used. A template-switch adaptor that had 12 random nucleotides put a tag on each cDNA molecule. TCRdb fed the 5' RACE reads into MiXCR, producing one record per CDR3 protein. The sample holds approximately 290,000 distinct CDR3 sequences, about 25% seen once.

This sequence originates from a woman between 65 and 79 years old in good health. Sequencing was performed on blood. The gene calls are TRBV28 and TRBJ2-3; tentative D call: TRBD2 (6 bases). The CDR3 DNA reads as TGTGCCAGCAGTTTATTGGGACTTGGCTTTTCAGATACGCAGTATTTT. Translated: CASSLLGLGFSDTQYF.